This paragraph reports one T cell receptor beta chain. Antigen: not known. The time point denotes: pre-treatment sample, taken before nivolumab and TIL therapy. Patients were adults with stage 4 NSCLC. This specimen comes from a study of TIL therapy for anti-PD-1-resistant metastatic lung cancer. CDR1 is SEHNR and CDR2 is FQNEAQ in the germline V gene (reference sequence). CDR3 size: 15 residues. Trimming removed 5 bases from V and 2 bases from J, with 15 bases in between. Findings of the study overall: This highly selected cohort may not generalize to typical lung cancer patients.

Sequencing used immunoSEQ v3. Clones were sequenced by immunoSEQ multiplex PCR, and TCRdb holds only the in-frame ones, with some missing. This repertoire shows tens of thousands of clones, about 70% found once; its top ten account for 4.5% to 6%. The specimen comprised blood, sampled at baseline. The sequence was obtained from a person aged 30 to 80 with non-small cell lung cancer. The chain uses TRBV7-9 and TRBJ1-1; tentatively, D is TRBD1 (5 bases). Written as DNA, the CDR3 is TGTGCCAGCAGCAGTCCAAGGGGACCAAACACTGAAGCTTTCTTT. The encoded protein is CASSSPRGPNTEAFF.